The 2 T cell receptor beta chains below come from one sample, sequenced in a study of neurological immune-mediated disorders (dated by TCRdb to between 2018 and 2021). The library came from 5' RACE. Sequenced using an Illumina HiSeq 2500. TCRdb ran its own pipeline on the public reads, namely fastp trimming at Q25 and MiXCR clone calling, and kept in-frame beta chains. Entries that share a CDR3 protein sequence are merged under the most common genes and DNA. Across this sample there are about 82,000 distinct CDR3 sequences, with 2.6% seen only once. The biggest ten clones account for roughly 1.1% of the sample. Input material: PBMCs. These receptors were obtained from a woman under 40 with multiple sclerosis.

This clonotype was counted ten times or more. This rearrangement joins TRBV5-1 to TRBJ2-1; 9 nucleotides align to TRBD1. The germline V gene has CDR1 SGHRS and CDR2 YFSETQ. V lost 4 bases and J lost 12; bases outside the gene matches: 20. This CDR3 spans 17 amino acids. This chain's CDR3 is CASSAPGQGGFGSPQFF. CDR3 nucleotide sequence: TGCGCCAGCAGCGCCCCGGGACAGGGAGGATTTGGATCCCCGCAGTTCTTC.

This clonotype was seen many times. The chain couples TRBV11-2 to TRBJ2-1; 14 bases match TRBD2. Germline V gives CDR1 SGHAT, CDR2 FQNNGV. This CDR3 is 15 amino acids long. V shed 5 bases and J 8 bases; nucleotides not matched to a gene: 5. CDR3 bases: TGTGCCAGCAGCACAGGGACTAGCGGGAGAGATGAGCAGTTCTTC. Translated, it gives CASSTGTSGRDEQFF.